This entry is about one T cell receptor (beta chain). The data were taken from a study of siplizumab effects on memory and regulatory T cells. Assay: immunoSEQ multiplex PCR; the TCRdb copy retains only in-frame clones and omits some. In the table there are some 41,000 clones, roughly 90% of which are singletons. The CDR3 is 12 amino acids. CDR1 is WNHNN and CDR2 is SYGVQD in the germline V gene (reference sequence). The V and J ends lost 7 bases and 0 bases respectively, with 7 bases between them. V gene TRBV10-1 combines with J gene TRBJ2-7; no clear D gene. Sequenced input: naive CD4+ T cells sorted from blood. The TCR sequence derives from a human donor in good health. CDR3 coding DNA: TGCGCCAGCACTTCCAGCTCCTACGAGCAGTACTTC. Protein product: CASTSSSYEQYF.